This TCR beta chain was recorded in a study of blood T cell repertoires in COVID-19. The overall study: Specimens from acute and convalescent COVID-19 originated in the United States, Italy and Spain. T cells, B-cell-depleted T cells, or PBMCs provided the cDNA or gDNA that served as material.

In the original workflow: Estimates of nucleated cell counts were drawn from the amplification of reference gene primers. Using immunoSEQ multiplex PCR, the repertoire was profiled, and TCRdb retains in-frame clones only, with some absent. V, J and clone size derive from that table, while D and trimming were established from the DNA sequence. The sample holds 35,000 to 45,000 clones, 65% to 90% seen once. The CDR3 runs 16 residues. V lost 2 bases, J lost 4 bases, and 16 bases lay in between. The germline CDR1 and CDR2 sequences are MNHNS and SASEGT. The source of this sequence is a man aged 40-49 years with active COVID-19. This rearrangement joins TRBV6-1 to TRBJ2-3, with D possibly matching TRBD1 (5 bases). Sequencing was carried out using peripheral blood. The CDR3 coding sequence is TGTGCCAGCAGTGAAATTGGAACAGGCAGTCCAGATACGCAGTATTTT. Its translation: CASSEIGTGSPDTQYF.